This paragraph reports one TCR beta chain. Its matching antigen is unknown. This sample stems from a study of cytomegalovirus exposure and HLA in healthy donors. Study conclusions and caveats: DRB1 had the most TCR associations and HLA-C the fewest, a later analysis found, with rates varying by HLA locus.

With 60 Vbeta and 13 Jbeta primers, the PCR was carried out. The protocol was immunoSEQ multiplex PCR, while the TCRdb copy is restricted to in-frame clones and leaves out a portion. The data show some 150,000 clones, with approximately 70% seen just once and about 1.5% held by the top ten. Trimming took 5 bases from V and 5 from J, leaving 15 bases between them. The CDR3 is made up of 14 amino acids. Per germline, CDR1 MNHNY and CDR2 SVGAGI (reference sequence). The sample comprised PBMCs. The receptor was isolated from a woman aged 30 to 39 in good health and CMV-seronegative. The chain couples TRBV6-6 to TRBJ1-2; tentatively, D is TRBD1 (6 bases). The CDR3 reads CASSTYRADYGYTF. The CDR3 nucleotides are TGTGCCAGCAGTACTTACAGGGCTGATTATGGCTACACCTTC.